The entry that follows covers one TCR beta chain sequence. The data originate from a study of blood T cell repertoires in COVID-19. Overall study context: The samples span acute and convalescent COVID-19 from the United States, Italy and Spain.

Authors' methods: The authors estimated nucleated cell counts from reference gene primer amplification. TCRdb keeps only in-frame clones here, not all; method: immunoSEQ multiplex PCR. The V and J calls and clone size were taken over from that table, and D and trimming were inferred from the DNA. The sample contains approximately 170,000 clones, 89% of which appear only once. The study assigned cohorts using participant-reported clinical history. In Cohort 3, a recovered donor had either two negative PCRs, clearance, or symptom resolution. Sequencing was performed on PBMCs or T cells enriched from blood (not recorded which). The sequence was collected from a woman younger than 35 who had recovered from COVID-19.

The CDR3 DNA follows: TGTGCCATCAGTCCCTCTACCCGTAGCACAGATACGCAGTATTTT. This codes for CAISPSTRSTDTQYF. J is TRBJ2-3 and V is TRBV10-3; no reliable D call. The CDR3 has 15 amino acids. Trimming stripped 5 bases from V and 0 bases from J, with 12 bases between. CDR1 and CDR2 (germline): ENHRY, SYGVKD.